A selection of T cell receptor beta chains follows, all from one sample in a study of blood T cell repertoires in COVID-19. Sequencing used immunoSEQ multiplex PCR; TCRdb keeps in-frame clones, though not all of them. The sample has about 99,000 clones, just over 85% seen once. Sequencing input: peripheral blood. These receptors were taken from a man aged 50 or older with COVID-19, enrolled during active disease. CDR3s include the opening cysteine and the closing phenylalanine or tryptophan. Each record gives: CDR3 DNA, CDR3 protein, J gene, D gene, V gene, clone size. A D gene is named only where the DNA matches it firmly. The listing skips clone size in some rows; elsewhere it reads once, few, many or a size class.

TGTGCCAGCAGTTTAGGGTTTAGTGGCTACACCTTC,CASSLGFSGYTF,TRBJ1-2,.,TRBV12-3/TRBV12-4,.
TGTGCCAGCAGCTTCTTAAACAATGAGCAGTTCTTC,CASSFLNNEQFF,TRBJ2-1,.,TRBV7-9,once
TGCGCCAGCAGCCCGTATGGGGGGGCGAGGACTGAAGCTTTCTTT,CASSPYGGARTEAFF,TRBJ1-1,.,TRBV5-1,.
TGTGCCAGCAGTTACTCGGACAGGGGAAGGCCCCAGCATTTT,CASSYSDRGRPQHF,TRBJ1-5,TRBD1,TRBV6-2/TRBV6-3,.
TGCAGCGTTTTAGCGGGGGGCCCCTACAATGAGCAGTTCTTC,CSVLAGGPYNEQFF,TRBJ2-1,TRBD2,TRBV29-1,.
TGTGCCAGCAGGCCGCCCGGACTAGCGGGGGTCACAGATACGCAGTATTTT,CASRPPGLAGVTDTQYF,TRBJ2-3,TRBD2,TRBV27,.
TGCGCCAGCGGCACTAGCGGGGGTTCATACAATGAGCAGTTCTTC,CASGTSGGSYNEQFF,TRBJ2-1,TRBD2,TRBV10-2,.
TGTGCCAGTAGTCCGAGGACAGGGACGGACTATGGCTACACCTTC,CASSPRTGTDYGYTF,TRBJ1-2,TRBD1,TRBV19,.
TGCGCCAGCAGAACAGGAGAAAACTATGGCTACACCTTC,CASRTGENYGYTF,TRBJ1-2,.,TRBV5-1,.
TGCGCCAGCAGCGCCCGCCTACTGGACAGTTCTAATTCACCCCTCCACTTT,CASSARLLDSSNSPLHF,TRBJ1-6,.,TRBV5-1,.
TGCGCCATCATAAATGGAGATTATGGCTACACCTTC,CAIINGDYGYTF,TRBJ1-2,.,TRBV5-1,.
TGTGCCAGCAGACAGGGAGAAAAACTGTTTTTT,CASRQGEKLFF,TRBJ1-4,.,TRBV25-1,.
TGTGCCAGCAACCGACAGGAGGAAAAACTGTTTTTT,CASNRQEEKLFF,TRBJ1-4,.,TRBV4-2,once
TGTGCCAGTAGTATCGGTCAAGGAGTCCACGAGCAGTACTTC,CASSIGQGVHEQYF,TRBJ2-7,.,TRBV19,.
TGTGCCAGCAGCGAGGTGACAGGGGACTATGGCTACACCTTC,CASSEVTGDYGYTF,TRBJ1-2,TRBD1,TRBV9,.
TGTGCCTGGAGTCCCCGGGCAGGGTGGACCGGGGAGCTGTTTTTT,CAWSPRAGWTGELFF,TRBJ2-2,.,TRBV30,.